Given below is one T cell receptor (beta chain) in context. TCRB CDR3 was amplified from 2 ug genomic DNA or less. This table comes from immunoSEQ multiplex PCR, and its TCRdb copy is limited to in-frame clones, with some not included. The sample lists 85,000 to 100,000 clones, more than 70% occurring once. The sample comes from a study of glioma-infiltrating T cells after dendritic cell vaccination. The ends lost 4 bases at V and 3 bases at J; junction bases unmatched: 12. The CDR3 is 19 amino acids. Germline-derived CDR1 and CDR2 are SEHNR and FQNEAQ (reference sequence). Sample time point: after dendritic cell vaccination, including at tumor progression/relapse.

The source is a human donor with glioblastoma. The rearrangement joins TRBV7-9 to TRBJ2-3; 14 bases fit TRBD2. Specimen: blood, collected after dendritic cell vaccination. Written as DNA, the CDR3 is TGTGCCAGCAGCTCGTGGACTAGCGGGAGGTTGTGGGGTACAGATACGCAGTATTTT. Translated, it gives CASSSWTSGRLWGTDTQYF.